The entry below gives a single T cell receptor (beta chain) sequence along with its context. No cognate antigen has been identified for it. No clone much larger than this one lies a single base away; base qualities are absent. The trial excluded patients who had a history of autoimmune disease or were on systemic immunosuppression. In every dose cohort, peripheral blood was drawn for TCR sequencing at baseline, cycle 4 day 1, and cycle 7 day 1. Samples were obtained from an open-label, multicenter, first-in-human phase I dose-escalation trial of ivuxolimab. Adults with locally advanced or metastatic melanoma, renal cell carcinoma, hepatocellular carcinoma or head and neck squamous cell carcinoma were enrolled in the trial. Before TCR sequencing, CD4+ T cells and CD8+ T cells were sorted from peripheral blood as separate populations. These data are taken from a study of OX40 agonist ivuxolimab in advanced cancers. Background on the whole study: The costimulatory receptor OX40 (CD134) was targeted by ivuxolimab, a fully human IgG2 agonistic monoclonal antibody. Intravenous ivuxolimab was administered to patients every 2 weeks at six dose levels: 0.01, 0.1, 0.3, 1.5, 3 and 10 mg/kg. Of the 50 to 55 dose-escalation patients, hepatocellular carcinoma was present in around 20, melanoma in approximately 15, renal cell carcinoma in 9 and head and neck cancer in 9. A male proportion of roughly 80% and a mean age of approximately 60 years, ranging from roughly 23 to 80, were recorded for the dose-escalation cohort. Patients were allowed to have had prior anti-PD-1, anti-PD-L1 or anti-CTLA-4 therapy, and more than 30% of the dose-escalation patients had previously received checkpoint inhibitors. Partial responses occurred in three dose-escalation patients, of whom one had hepatocellular carcinoma and two had cutaneous melanoma. The point of sequencing TCRbeta in the periphery was to test whether ivuxolimab changed TCR sequence diversity and drove clonal T-cell expansion. The paper covers the monotherapy dose-escalation part of the phase I ivuxolimab trial, which included N ≈ 50 patients. The full study reports these points: Low levels of normalized T-cell clonal expansion were also seen in some nonresponding patients. In the 0.1-3.0 mg/kg groups, partial responders were among the patients with the lowest normalized peripheral clonal expansion, particularly in CD8+ T cells. At doses of 0.1 to 3.0 mg/kg, clonal expansion of both CD4+ and CD8+ T cells in blood was seen between baseline and week 6. The antigen specificity of the clonally expanded peripheral T cells was not determined. After ivuxolimab, CD8+ T cells had more expanded clones than CD4+ T cells on average.

Genomic DNA was extracted from sorted cells for sequencing of the TCRbeta CDR3 region. The immunoSEQ Assay was used to sequence the TCRbeta CDR3 regions. TCRdb holds this immuneACCESS table with in-frame rearrangements only. Some clones are missing; in checked studies, unresolved V genes explain under half, and the rest has no known cause. The sample profile shows approximately 97,000 clones; about 86% of them were found once. The top ten constitute more than 5.5% of the sample. The germline V gene (reference sequence) provides CDR1 LNHDA and CDR2 SQIVND. The germline V end is reduced by 4 bases and the J end by 3 bases; junction bases left unmatched: 12. The CDR3 goes from the cysteine to the phenylalanine over 17 residues. Solely the CDR3 DNA is kept, with 51 bases framed from the first base.

This receptor chain uses TRBV19 and TRBJ1-2, with TRBD1 matching 9 junction bases. The sequence was collected from an adult with an advanced solid tumor such as melanoma, head and neck, liver or kidney cancer. This specimen consisted of CD4+ or CD8+ T cells sorted from blood, obtained in a trial of the OX40 agonist ivuxolimab. At the DNA level, the sequence is TGTGCCAGTAGTAACCGGGACAGGGTAGGCATTGACTATGGCTACACCTTC. It is translated as CASSNRDRVGIDYGYTF.